The rows below give T cell receptor beta chains drawn from one sample of a study of CD8+ T cells in alopecia areata. Sequencing used immunoSEQ multiplex PCR; TCRdb keeps in-frame clones, though not all of them. This sample has 200,000 to 250,000 clones, with approximately 67% found just once. This sample comprised CD4+ T cells sorted from blood, obtained at approximately week 42, from a patient treated with tofacitinib. The source is a human donor with alopecia areata. The CDR3 runs from the conserved cysteine through the conserved F or W. A D gene is named only where the DNA matches it firmly. Some rows mark clone size as missing; the rest say once, few, many or name a class of expanded clone.

.	TRBV7-9	TRBJ2-6	.	CASSRLSGANVLTF	TGTGCCAGCAGCCGGTTGTCTGGGGCCAACGTCCTGACTTTC
.	TRBV30	TRBJ1-6	.	CAWSAEGAQYNSPLHF	TGTGCCTGGAGTGCAGAAGGCGCCCAATATAATTCACCCCTCCACTTT
.	TRBV18	TRBJ1-1	TRBD1	CASSSTGATEAFF	TGTGCCAGCTCATCTACAGGGGCCACTGAAGCTTTCTTT
many	TRBV9	TRBJ1-1	.	CASSVVRQMNTEAFF	TGTGCCAGCAGCGTAGTTCGACAGATGAACACTGAAGCTTTCTTT
few	TRBV30	TRBJ2-2	TRBD1	CAWSVQTGLAGELFF	TGTGCCTGGAGTGTTCAGACAGGGTTGGCCGGGGAGCTGTTTTTT
.	TRBV29-1	TRBJ1-5	.	CSVEFSWGLYPRPWYSNQPQHF	TGCAGCGTTGAGTTCAGTTGGGGGCTCTACCCACGTCCATGGTATAGCAATCAGCCCCAGCATTTT
once	TRBV7-3	TRBJ2-1	.	CASSFGHLGEQFF	TGTGCCAGCAGCTTTGGGCATTTGGGGGAGCAGTTCTTC
.	TRBV11-2	TRBJ1-6	TRBD1	CASSLDRGRNSPLHF	TGTGCCAGCAGCTTGGACAGGGGCAGGAATTCACCCCTCCACTTT
.	TRBV30	TRBJ1-1	TRBD1	CAWSVRGQDTEAFF	TGTGCCTGGAGTGTAAGGGGGCAGGACACTGAAGCTTTCTTT
.	TRBV5-1	TRBJ2-2	.	CASSTQVNTGELFF	TGCGCCAGCAGCACACAGGTTAACACCGGGGAGCTGTTTTTT
medium-sized	TRBV4-3	TRBJ2-1	.	CASSQDGESYNEQFF	TGCGCCAGCAGCCAAGATGGGGAATCCTACAATGAGCAGTTCTTC